The clone carrying this T cell receptor beta chain showed up just a few times. Its antigen is undetermined. Germline V lookup: CDR1 SGHTA, CDR2 FQGNSA. V lost 8 bases and J 5 bases, leaving 15 bases between the germline ends. This CDR3 contains 13 residues. This record comes from a study of response to subunit inactivated influenza vaccine. General study points: The authors put forward the suggestion that each seasonal influenza vaccination may bring in only a limited number of new T cells.

TCRdb redid the calling of the RT-PCR reads with MiXCR, one entry per CDR3 protein. The repertoire consists of 450,000 to 600,000 distinct CDR3 sequences, with less than 7.5% occurring once and the leading ten covering around 13%. The clonotype originates from a man aged 50 to 69 who received an inactivated influenza vaccine. Sequenced material: PBMCs from blood, taken around 25 months after vaccination. The chain links TRBV7-2 to TRBJ2-5, with D perhaps assigned TRBD1 or TRBD2 (5 bases each). The CDR3 bases are TGTGCCAGCGGCCGGGACCCGAGGGAGACCCAGTACTTC. Protein: CASGRDPRETQYF.